This T cell receptor (beta chain) was obtained from a study of Ad26.COV2.S vaccination and SARS-CoV-2 variants. Study findings and constraints: With respect to non-spike TCR breadth, vaccine and placebo recipients were similar. Total T cell responses may have been underestimated by the TCR breadth and depth analyses. CD8+ and CD4+ T cells specific for spike reportedly responded with substantial breadth after vaccination. Higher spike-specific TCR breadth was found in vaccine recipients than in placebo recipients.

TCRdb's table, derived via immunoSEQ multiplex PCR, lists solely in-frame clones and lacks some. The sample shows hundreds of thousands of clones, around 89% of them seen only once. Indicated treatment: roughly 19 received Ad26.COV2.S at low or high dose, single or two shots; roughly five received placebo; per-sample allocation not given. Sampling was done on day 63 after the first vaccine or placebo injection. Concerning this clone itself: Its matching antigen is unknown.

Sample: peripheral blood, taken in a trial of Ad26.COV2.S vaccine versus placebo. This sequence originates from a person between 18 and 60 years old who received the Ad26.COV2.S COVID-19 vaccine or a placebo.

CDR3 DNA sequence: TGTGCCAGCAGTTACTCGCAGGCTGGGAAGACTGAAGCTTTCTTT. Its translation is CASSYSQAGKTEAFF. The chain joins TRBV6-5 to TRBJ1-1; D not resolved. The V gene's germline CDR1 is MNHEY and CDR2 SVGAGI. CDR3 length: 15 residues. Between the trimmed V and J ends, which lost 0 bases and 5 bases, there was a span of 13 bases.